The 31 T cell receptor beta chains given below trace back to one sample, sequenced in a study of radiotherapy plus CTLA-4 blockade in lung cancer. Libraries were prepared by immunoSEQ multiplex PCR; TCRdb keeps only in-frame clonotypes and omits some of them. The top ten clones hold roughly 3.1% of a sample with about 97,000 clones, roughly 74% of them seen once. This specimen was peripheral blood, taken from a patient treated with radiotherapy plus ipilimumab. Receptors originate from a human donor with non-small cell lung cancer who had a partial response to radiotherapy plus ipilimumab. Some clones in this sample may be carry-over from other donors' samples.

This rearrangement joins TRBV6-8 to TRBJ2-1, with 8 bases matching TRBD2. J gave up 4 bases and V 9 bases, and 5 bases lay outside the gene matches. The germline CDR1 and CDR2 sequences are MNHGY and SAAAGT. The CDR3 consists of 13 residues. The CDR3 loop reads CASCGRLYNEQFF. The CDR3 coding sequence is TGTGCCAGTTGCGGGAGGCTATACAATGAGCAGTTCTTC.

CDR3 sequence reads: CASRPNRLASHNEQFF. Here the CDR3 DNA reads TGTGCCAGCAGACCAAATCGACTAGCTAGCCACAATGAGCAGTTCTTC. V is TRBV6-6 and J is TRBJ2-1; 7 nucleotides line up with TRBD2. V shed 6 bases, J shed 5 bases, and the junction held 13 bases outside the gene matches. This CDR3 contains 16 residues. The germline V gene has CDR1 MNHNY and CDR2 SVGAGI (reference sequence).

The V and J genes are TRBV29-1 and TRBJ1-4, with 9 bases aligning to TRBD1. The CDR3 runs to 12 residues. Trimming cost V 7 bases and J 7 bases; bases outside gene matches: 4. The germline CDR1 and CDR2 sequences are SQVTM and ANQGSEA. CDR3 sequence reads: CSAGTGSEKLFF. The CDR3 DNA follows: TGCAGCGCCGGGACAGGGAGTGAAAAACTGTTTTTT.

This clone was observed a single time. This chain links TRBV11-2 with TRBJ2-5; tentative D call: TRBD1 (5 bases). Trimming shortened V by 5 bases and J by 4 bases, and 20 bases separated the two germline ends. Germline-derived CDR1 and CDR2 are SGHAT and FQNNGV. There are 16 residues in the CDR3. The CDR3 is CASSPFRAGRRETQYF. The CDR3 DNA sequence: TGTGCCAGCAGCCCCTTTCGGGCAGGGCGAAGAGAGACCCAGTACTTC.

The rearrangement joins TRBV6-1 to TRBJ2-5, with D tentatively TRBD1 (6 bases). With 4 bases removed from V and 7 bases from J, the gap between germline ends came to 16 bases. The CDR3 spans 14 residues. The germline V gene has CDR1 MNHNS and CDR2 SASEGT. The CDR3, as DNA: TGTGCCAGCAGTGTTGGCAGGGAAGGGGGGACCCAGTACTTC. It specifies CASSVGREGGTQYF.

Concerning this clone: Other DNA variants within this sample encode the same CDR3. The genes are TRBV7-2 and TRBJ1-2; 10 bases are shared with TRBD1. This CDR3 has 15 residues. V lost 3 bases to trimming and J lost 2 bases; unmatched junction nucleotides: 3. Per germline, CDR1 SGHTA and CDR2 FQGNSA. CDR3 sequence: CASSLGDRGNYGYTF. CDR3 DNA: TGTGCCAGCAGCTTGGGGGACAGGGGAAACTATGGCTACACCTTC.

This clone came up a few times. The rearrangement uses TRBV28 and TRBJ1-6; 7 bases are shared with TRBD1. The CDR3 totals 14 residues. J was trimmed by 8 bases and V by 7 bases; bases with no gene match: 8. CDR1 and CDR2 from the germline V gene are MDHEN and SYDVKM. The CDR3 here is CASTLTTGDSPLHF. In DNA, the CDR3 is TGTGCCAGCACCCTCACAACAGGGGATTCACCCCTCCACTTT.

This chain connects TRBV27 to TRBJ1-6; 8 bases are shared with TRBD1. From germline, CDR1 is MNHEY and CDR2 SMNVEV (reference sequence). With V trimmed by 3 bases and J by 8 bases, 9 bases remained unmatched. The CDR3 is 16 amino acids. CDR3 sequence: CASSLGLVRGHSPLHF. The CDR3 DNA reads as TGTGCCAGCAGTTTGGGCTTGGTCAGGGGGCATTCACCCCTCCACTTT.

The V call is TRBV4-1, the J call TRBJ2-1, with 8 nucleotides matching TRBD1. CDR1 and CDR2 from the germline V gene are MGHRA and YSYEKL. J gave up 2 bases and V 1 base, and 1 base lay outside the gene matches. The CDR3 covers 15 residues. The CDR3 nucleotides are TGCGCCAGCAGCCAAGGACAGGGGCCCTACAATGAGCAGTTCTTC. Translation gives CASSQGQGPYNEQFF.

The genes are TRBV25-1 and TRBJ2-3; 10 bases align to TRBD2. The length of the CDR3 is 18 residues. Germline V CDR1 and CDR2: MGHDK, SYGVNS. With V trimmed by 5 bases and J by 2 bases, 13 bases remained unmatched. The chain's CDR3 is CASSLSRSGRDPTDTQYF. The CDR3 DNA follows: TGTGCCAGCAGTTTAAGCAGAAGCGGGAGGGACCCCACAGATACGCAGTATTTT. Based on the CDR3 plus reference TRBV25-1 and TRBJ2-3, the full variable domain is EADIYQTPRYLVIGTGKKITLECSQTMGHDKMYWYQQDPGMELHLIHYSYGVNSTEKGDLSSESTVSRIRTEHFPLTLESARPSHTSQYLCASSLSRSGRDPTDTQYFGPGTRLTVL.

The CDR3 sequence: CASQTRDRVFEAFF. CDR3 coding DNA: TGTGCCAGCCAAACCCGGGACAGGGTTTTCGAAGCTTTCTTT. The chain has TRBV6-1 and TRBJ1-1; 9 bases fit TRBD1. This CDR3 is 14 amino acids long. J was trimmed by 8 bases and V by 8 bases; bases with no gene match: 12. Germline V CDR1 and CDR2: MNHNS, SASEGT.

The CDR3 is CASSLEGWQGSTEAFF. The CDR3 DNA sequence: TGTGCCAGCAGCTTGGAGGGGTGGCAGGGGAGCACTGAAGCTTTCTTT. This sequence joins TRBV5-4 and TRBJ1-1; TRBD1 might be the D (6 bases). There are 16 residues in the CDR3. V was pared by 0 bases and J by 4 bases, with 16 bases between. Germline assignment: CDR1 SGHNT and CDR2 YYREEE (reference sequence).

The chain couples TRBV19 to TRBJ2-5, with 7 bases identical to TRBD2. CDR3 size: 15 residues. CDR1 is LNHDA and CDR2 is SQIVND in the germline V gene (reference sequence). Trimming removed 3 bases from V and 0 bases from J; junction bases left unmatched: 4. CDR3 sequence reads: CASSIGLADQETQYF. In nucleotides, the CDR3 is TGTGCCAGTAGTATTGGCCTAGCGGACCAAGAGACCCAGTACTTC.

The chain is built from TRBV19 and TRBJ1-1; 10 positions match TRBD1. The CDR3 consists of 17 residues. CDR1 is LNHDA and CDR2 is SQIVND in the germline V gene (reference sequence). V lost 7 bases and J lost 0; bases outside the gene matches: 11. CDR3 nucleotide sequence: TGTGCCAGTACAAACCCGGGACAGGGGATTCTGAACACTGAAGCTTTCTTT. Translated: CASTNPGQGILNTEAFF. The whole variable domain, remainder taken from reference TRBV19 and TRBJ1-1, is DGGITQSPKYLFRKEGQNVTLSCEQNLNHDAMYWYRQDPGQGLRLIYYSQIVNDFQKGDIAEGYSVSREKKESFPLTVTSAQKNPTAFYLCASTNPGQGILNTEAFFGQGTRLTVV.

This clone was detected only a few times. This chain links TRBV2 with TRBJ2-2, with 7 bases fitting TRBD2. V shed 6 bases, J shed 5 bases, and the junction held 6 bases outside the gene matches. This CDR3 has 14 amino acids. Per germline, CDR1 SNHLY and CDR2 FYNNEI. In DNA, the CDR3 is TGTGCCAGCAGGGTGGGACTACCGACCGGGGAGCTGTTTTTT. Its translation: CASRVGLPTGELFF.

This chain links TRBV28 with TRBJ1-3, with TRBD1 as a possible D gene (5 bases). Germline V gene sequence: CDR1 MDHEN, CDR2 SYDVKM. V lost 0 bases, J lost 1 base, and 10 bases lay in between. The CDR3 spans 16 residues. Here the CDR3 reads CASSLWGGGSGNTIYF. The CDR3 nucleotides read TGTGCCAGCAGTTTATGGGGTGGGGGGTCTGGAAACACCATATATTTT.

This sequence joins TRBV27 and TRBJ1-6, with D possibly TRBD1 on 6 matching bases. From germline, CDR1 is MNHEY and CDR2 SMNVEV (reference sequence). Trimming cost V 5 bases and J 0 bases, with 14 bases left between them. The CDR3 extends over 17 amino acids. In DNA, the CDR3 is TGTGCCAGCAGTCCAACAGGGCGAAGCTCCTATAATTCACCCCTCCACTTT. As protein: CASSPTGRSSYNSPLHF.

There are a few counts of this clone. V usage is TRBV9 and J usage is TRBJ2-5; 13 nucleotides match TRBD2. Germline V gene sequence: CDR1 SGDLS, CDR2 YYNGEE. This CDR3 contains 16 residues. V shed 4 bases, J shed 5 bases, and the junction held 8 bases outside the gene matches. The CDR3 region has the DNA TGTGCCAGCAGCTTAGCGGGACTAGCGGGAAGCGAGACCCAGTACTTC. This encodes CASSLAGLAGSETQYF.

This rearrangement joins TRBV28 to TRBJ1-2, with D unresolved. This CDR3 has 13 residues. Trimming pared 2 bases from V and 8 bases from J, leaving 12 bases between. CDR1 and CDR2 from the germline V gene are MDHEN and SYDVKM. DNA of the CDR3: TGTGCCAGCAGTTTAATAACAGCCACGGGCTACACCTTC. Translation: CASSLITATGYTF.

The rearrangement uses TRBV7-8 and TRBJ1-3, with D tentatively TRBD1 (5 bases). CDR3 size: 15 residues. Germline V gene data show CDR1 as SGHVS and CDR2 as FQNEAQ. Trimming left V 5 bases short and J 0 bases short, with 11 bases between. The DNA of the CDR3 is TGTGCCAGCAGCCTTACAGGAATCTCTGGAAACACCATATATTTT. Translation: CASSLTGISGNTIYF. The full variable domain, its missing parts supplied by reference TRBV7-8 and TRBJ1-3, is GAGVSQSPRYKVAKRGQDVALRCDPISGHVSLFWYQQALGQGPEFLTYFQNEAQLDKSGLPSDRFFAERPEGSVSTLKIQRTQQEDSAVYLCASSLTGISGNTIYFGEGSWLTVV.

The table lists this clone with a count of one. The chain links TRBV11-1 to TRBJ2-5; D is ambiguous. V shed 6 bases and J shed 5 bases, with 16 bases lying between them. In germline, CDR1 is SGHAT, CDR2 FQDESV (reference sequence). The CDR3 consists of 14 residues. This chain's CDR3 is CASSPVSSGETQYF. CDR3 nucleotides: TGTGCCAGCAGTCCGGTTAGTTCCGGGGAGACCCAGTACTTC.

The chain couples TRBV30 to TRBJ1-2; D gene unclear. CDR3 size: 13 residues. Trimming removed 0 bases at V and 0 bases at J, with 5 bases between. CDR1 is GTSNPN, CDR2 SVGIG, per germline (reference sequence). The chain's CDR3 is CAWSVTANYGYTF. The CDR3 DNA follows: TGTGCCTGGAGTGTAACGGCTAACTATGGCTACACCTTC.

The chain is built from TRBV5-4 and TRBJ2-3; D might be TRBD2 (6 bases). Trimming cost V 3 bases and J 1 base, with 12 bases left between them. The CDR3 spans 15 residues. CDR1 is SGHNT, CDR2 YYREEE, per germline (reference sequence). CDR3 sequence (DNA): TGTGCCAGCAGCTGGACGGGGGTTCGCACAGATACGCAGTATTTT. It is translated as CASSWTGVRTDTQYF.

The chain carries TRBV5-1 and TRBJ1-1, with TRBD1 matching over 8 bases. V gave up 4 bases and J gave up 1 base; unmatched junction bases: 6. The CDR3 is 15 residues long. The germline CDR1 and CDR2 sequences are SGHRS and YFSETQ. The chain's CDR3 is CASSPETGANTEAFF. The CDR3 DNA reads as TGCGCCAGCAGCCCGGAGACAGGGGCGAACACTGAAGCTTTCTTT.

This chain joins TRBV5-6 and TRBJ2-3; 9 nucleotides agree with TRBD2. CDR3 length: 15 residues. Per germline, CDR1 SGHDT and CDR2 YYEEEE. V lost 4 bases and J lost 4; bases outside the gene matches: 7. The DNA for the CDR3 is TGTGCCAGCAGCGTCCCGGGACTAGCCGCAGATACGCAGTATTTT. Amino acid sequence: CASSVPGLAADTQYF.

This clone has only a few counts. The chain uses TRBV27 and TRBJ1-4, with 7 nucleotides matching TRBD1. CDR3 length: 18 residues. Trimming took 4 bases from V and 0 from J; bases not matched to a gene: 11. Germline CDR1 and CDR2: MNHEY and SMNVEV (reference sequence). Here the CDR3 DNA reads TGTGCCAGCAGTTCACAGGGGTACGGGTCTGCAACTAATGAAAAACTGTTTTTT. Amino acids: CASSSQGYGSATNEKLFF.

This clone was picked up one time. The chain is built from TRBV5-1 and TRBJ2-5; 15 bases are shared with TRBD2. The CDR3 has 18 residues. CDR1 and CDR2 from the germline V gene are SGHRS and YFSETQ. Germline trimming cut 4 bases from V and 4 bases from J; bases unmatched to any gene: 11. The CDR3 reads CASSPRGLAGGIGETQYF. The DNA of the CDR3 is TGCGCCAGCAGCCCCAGGGGACTAGCGGGAGGAATTGGAGAGACCCAGTACTTC. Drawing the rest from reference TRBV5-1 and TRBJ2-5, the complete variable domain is KAGVTQTPRYLIKTRGQQVTLSCSPISGHRSVSWYQQTPGQGLQFLFEYFSETQRNKGNFPGRFSGRQFSNSRSEMNVSTLELGDSALYLCASSPRGLAGGIGETQYFGPGTRLLVL.

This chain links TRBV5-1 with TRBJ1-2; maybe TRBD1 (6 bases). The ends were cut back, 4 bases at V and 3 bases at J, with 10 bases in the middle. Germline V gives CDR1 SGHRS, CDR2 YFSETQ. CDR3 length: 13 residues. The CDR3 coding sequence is TGCGCCAGCAGCGGACAGCCCCACTATGGCTACACCTTC. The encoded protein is CASSGQPHYGYTF.

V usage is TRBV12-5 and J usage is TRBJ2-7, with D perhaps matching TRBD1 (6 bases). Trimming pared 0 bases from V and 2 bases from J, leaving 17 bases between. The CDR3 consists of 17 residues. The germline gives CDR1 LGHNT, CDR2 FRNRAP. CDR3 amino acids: CASGLVTTGQTPYEQYF. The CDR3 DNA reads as TGTGCTAGTGGTTTGGTTACTACGGGACAAACGCCCTACGAGCAGTACTTC.

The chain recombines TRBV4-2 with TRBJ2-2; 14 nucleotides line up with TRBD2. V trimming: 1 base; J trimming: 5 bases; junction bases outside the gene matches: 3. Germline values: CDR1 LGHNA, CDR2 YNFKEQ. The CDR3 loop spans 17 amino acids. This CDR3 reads CASSQGLAGGPTGELFF. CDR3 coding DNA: TGTGCCAGCAGCCAAGGACTAGCGGGAGGGCCTACCGGGGAGCTGTTTTTT.

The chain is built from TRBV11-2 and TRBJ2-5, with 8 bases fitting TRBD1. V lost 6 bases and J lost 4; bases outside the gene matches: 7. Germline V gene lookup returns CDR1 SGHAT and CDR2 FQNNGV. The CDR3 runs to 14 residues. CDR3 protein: CASSWDRTSETQYF. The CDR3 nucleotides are TGTGCCAGCAGTTGGGACAGGACATCAGAGACCCAGTACTTC.